One T cell receptor (beta chain) is described in this entry. Assignments of participants to cohorts depended upon their own reported clinical history. This specimen comes from a study of blood T cell repertoires in COVID-19. Overall study: Spain, Italy and the United States supplied samples that represented acute and convalescent COVID-19.

Germline V gene lookup returns CDR1 SEHNR and CDR2 FQNEAQ (reference sequence). CDR3 length: 14 residues. J gave up 6 bases and V 5 bases, and 9 bases lay outside the gene matches. Method: immunoSEQ multiplex PCR; TCRdb's copy keeps in-frame clones and lacks some. In the table there are a few hundred thousand clones, around 91% of which are singletons. The sequenced material came from PBMCs or T cells enriched from blood (not recorded which). This TCR came from a woman in her late teens or twenties with acute COVID-19. The genes are TRBV7-9 and TRBJ1-2; 7 bases are shared with TRBD1. The CDR3 reads CASSITTGWDGYTF. The CDR3 nucleotides read TGTGCCAGCAGCATCACGACAGGGTGGGATGGCTACACCTTC.